The next 10 T cell receptor beta chains were all read from a single sample in a study of cytomegalovirus exposure and HLA in healthy donors. The repertoire was sequenced with immunoSEQ multiplex PCR; TCRdb's copy has only in-frame clones and lacks some. The sample lists about 120,000 clones, about 91% occurring once. The sequencing sample was made of PBMCs. These receptors were taken from a young woman in good health and CMV-seronegative.

This clone was found a few times. This chain connects TRBV9 to TRBJ2-7, with 8 nucleotides matching TRBD1. In germline, CDR1 is SGDLS, CDR2 YYNGEE. Germline trimming cut 3 bases from V and 3 bases from J; bases unmatched to any gene: 2. This CDR3 is 13 amino acids long. This CDR3 is CASSEGQGYEQYF. As DNA, the CDR3 is TGTGCCAGCAGCGAAGGACAGGGCTACGAGCAGTACTTC.

This chain links TRBV19 with TRBJ1-3; TRBD1 matches 10 bases. Germline V gene lookup returns CDR1 LNHDA and CDR2 SQIVND (reference sequence). V shed 6 bases and J 7 bases; nucleotides not matched to a gene: 3. There are 13 residues in the CDR3. CDR3 nucleotide sequence: TGTGCCAGTAGGACGGACAGGGGGAACACCATATATTTT. It is translated as CASRTDRGNTIYF.

The V call is TRBV28, the J call TRBJ2-3; perhaps TRBD2 as D (5 bases). V lost 2 bases and J 8 bases, leaving 14 bases between the germline ends. Looked up from germline, CDR1 is MDHEN and CDR2 is SYDVKM. The CDR3 length is 14 residues. CDR3 sequence: CASSLPPLRGTQYF. Here the CDR3 DNA reads TGTGCCAGCAGTTTACCCCCCCTTCGGGGTACGCAGTATTTT.

The chain uses TRBV30 and TRBJ1-2; possibly TRBD1 for D (6 bases). CDR3 size: 14 residues. Germline CDR1 reads GTSNPN; CDR2 reads SVGIG (reference sequence). V lost 0 bases and J lost 6, with 14 bases in between. In nucleotides, the CDR3 is TGTGCCTGGAGTGTAGGGGGAATGGGCAATGGCTACACCTTC. Amino acid sequence: CAWSVGGMGNGYTF.

The chain has TRBV27 and TRBJ2-2; a weak D match, TRBD2 (6 bases). V was pared by 2 bases and J by 6 bases, with 13 bases between. Looked up from germline, CDR1 is MNHEY and CDR2 is SMNVEV (reference sequence). The length of the CDR3 is 15 residues. As DNA, the CDR3 is TGTGCCAGCAGTTTAATGGGGGAGCGGGCCGGGGAGCTGTTTTTT. It codes for CASSLMGERAGELFF.

The rearrangement uses TRBV9 and TRBJ2-1; perhaps TRBD2 as D (7 bases). This CDR3 has 15 residues. Germline CDR1 reads SGDLS; CDR2 reads YYNGEE. Trimming left V 3 bases short and J 3 bases short, with 13 bases between. CDR3 amino acids: CASSGRGADYNEQFF. The CDR3 bases are TGTGCCAGCAGCGGACGGGGGGCGGACTACAATGAGCAGTTCTTC. The variable domain in full, completed from reference TRBV9 and TRBJ2-1, reads DSGVTQTPKHLITATGQRVTLRCSPRSGDLSVYWYQQSLDQGLQFLIQYYNGEERAKGNILERFSAQQFPDLHSELNLSSLELGDSALYFCASSGRGADYNEQFFGPGTRLTVL.

V and J are TRBV7-2 and TRBJ2-3; TRBD1 aligns across 10 bases. With 5 bases clipped from V and 8 bases from J, the junction kept 4 bases outside the gene matches. CDR1 SGHTA and CDR2 FQGNSA come from the germline V gene. The CDR3 loop spans 13 amino acids. CDR3 nucleotides: TGTGCCAGCAGCCAGGGGACAGGGGCTACGCAGTATTTT. This encodes CASSQGTGATQYF. The full variable domain, its missing parts supplied by reference TRBV7-2 and TRBJ2-3, is GAGVSQSPSNKVTEKGKDVELRCDPISGHTALYWYRQSLGQGLEFLIYFQGNSAPDKSGLPSDRFSAERTGGSVSTLTIQRTQQEDSAVYLCASSQGTGATQYFGPGTRLTVL.

The genes are TRBV6-5 and TRBJ1-1; no clear D. CDR1 is MNHEY and CDR2 is SVGAGI in the germline V gene. The CDR3 consists of 14 residues. Trimming left V 5 bases short and J 1 base short, with 11 bases between. The CDR3: CASSDRRSNTEAFF. The CDR3 bases are TGTGCCAGCAGTGACCGGCGGTCGAACACTGAAGCTTTCTTT.

This clone was counted once. V and J are TRBV5-1 and TRBJ1-4; no clear D gene. In germline, CDR1 is SGHRS, CDR2 YFSETQ. The CDR3 consists of 13 residues. The V gene lost 0 bases and the J gene lost 8 bases, with 8 bases spanning the gap. This CDR3 is CASSLGFEEKLFF. CDR3 DNA sequence: TGCGCCAGCAGCTTGGGGTTTGAGGAAAAACTGTTTTTT.

This clone was seen only a few times. V gene TRBV15 combines with J gene TRBJ2-7; 8 bases are a match to TRBD1. The length of the CDR3 is 14 residues. The ends lost 1 base at V and 8 bases at J; junction bases unmatched: 7. Per the germline V gene, CDR1 is LNHNV and CDR2 is YYDKDF (reference sequence). In nucleotides, the CDR3 is TGTGCCACCAGCAGAGGTGGACAGGGCGGAAAGCAGTACTTC. Its translation: CATSRGGQGGKQYF.